This T cell receptor (beta chain) stems from a study of human T cells and chemical hapten exposure (dated by TCRdb to the early 2020s). Some background on the complete study: For sensitization, 2% DPC in acetone was applied to a roughly 2 cm by roughly 2 cm area of upper inner arm skin. Weekly therapeutic DPC doses were additionally applied to the scalp of patients throughout the roughly 23-week study period. Alopecia areata with under or over 50% scalp involvement, alopecia totalis and alopecia universalis were represented in the patient cohort, which was mostly female. In alopecia patients, the study followed how the peripheral blood TCR repertoire changed in vivo over primary and secondary sensitization to diphenylcyclopropenone (DPC), a hapten. Blood samples were taken from patients before sensitization (week 0) and then at 2, 6 and about 24 weeks after DPC sensitization. The libraries were sequenced as a pool, and the TCR yield per sample differed mostly because of small variations in library volumes within the pool. Patch testing on the upper back used Finn chambers containing 0.01% DPC, with scoring done after 6 days according to International Contact Dermatitis Research Group standards. For TCR sequencing, blood came from about 28 alopecia patients at anywhere from one to four time points (pre-sensitization, 2, 6 and 24 weeks).

Study-wide findings and limitations: The number of TCRs above 1 in 1000 frequency did not change with DPC sensitization; there was no evidence of global repertoire structure alterations. Expanded TCRs formed significantly more large CDR3 similarity clusters than pre-sensitization or healthy control sets, consistent with antigen-driven responses. Alopecia, a presumed autoimmune disease, was present in all patients, so the immune response of the patients might differ from that of healthy individuals. The number of PT1 expanded TCRs positively correlated with patch test score, significant at thresholds 8, 16 and 32 but not 4. After repeated subsampling, the strength of the expansion versus patch-test correlation and the threshold at which it became significant changed.

The junction carries 8 bases between V and J, which are trimmed by 5 bases and 2 bases respectively. Its CDR3 holds 13 amino acids, cysteine through phenylalanine. Just the 39-base CDR3 DNA is kept, in frame starting at base 1. The germline V gene yields SGHTA for CDR1 and FQGTGA for CDR2. Libraries were prepared through RACE. Sequencing used a NextSeq 500. During library preparation, unique molecular identifiers were attached to individual cDNA molecules so that TCRs could be counted quantitatively and reproducibly. Both TCR alpha and TCR beta chains were sequenced from each blood RNA sample. In the source study's methods: The median number of TCRs per sample was 95,638, ranging from about 20,000 to 750,000. The Decombinator software suite was used to annotate the V, J and CDR3 of the TCR reads. To make PS versus PT1 abundance plots, every sample was subsampled to the same number of TCRs (28,000). TCRs were defined as expanded if absent before sensitization and observed at least eight times at the 2-week time point. TCRdb ran its own pipeline on the public reads, namely fastp trimming at Q25 and MiXCR clone calling, and kept in-frame beta chains. CDR3 protein sequences are deduplicated, and each keeps its most common genes and DNA. The V and J calls here are based on TCRdb, not the publication. The sample table holds approximately 100,000 distinct CDR3 sequences, of which 11% were seen once. 3.5% of the sample belongs to the ten largest clones.

The intended sense of this specimen's time point label: patch test 1, 2 weeks after DPC sensitization. The treatment or condition label corresponds to: therapeutic diphenylcyclopropenone sensitization with weekly scalp DPC. Blood at each patch-test visit was drawn before the patch test was applied. Patients were considered eligible if aged 18 to 70, diagnosed with alopecia and deemed suitable for DPC therapy, and patients were excluded if pregnant. Total RNA was extracted from unfractionated whole blood that had been collected in Tempus Blood RNA tubes. This clonotype was picked up many times. Which antigen it targets is not known. No much larger clonotype is one base removed from it; base qualities were not supplied.

The sequence was collected from a middle-aged woman with alopecia areata. Some clones in this sample may be carry-over from other donors' samples. Here the sequenced sample was whole blood, taken in connection with sensitization to the hapten diphenylcyclopropenone (DPC). The rearranged chain carries TRBV7-3 and TRBJ2-3; there is no confident call for the D gene. The nucleotide sequence reads as follows: TGTGCCAGCAGCCCCGGTGCCACAGATACGCAGTATTTT. Translated, it reads CASSPGATDTQYF.